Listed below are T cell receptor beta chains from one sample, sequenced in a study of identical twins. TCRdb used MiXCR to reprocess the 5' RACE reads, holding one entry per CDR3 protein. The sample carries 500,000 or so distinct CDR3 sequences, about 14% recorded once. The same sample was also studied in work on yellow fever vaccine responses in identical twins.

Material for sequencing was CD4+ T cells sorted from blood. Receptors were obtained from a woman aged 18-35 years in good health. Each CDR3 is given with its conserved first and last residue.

CSASYGTAYGEQFF	TRBV20-1	TRBJ2-1
CATTPGQGGNQPQHF	TRBV6-1	TRBJ1-5
CASSFGTESSYEQYF	TRBV12-3/TRBV12-4	TRBJ2-7
CVSTDLGQGNQPQHF	TRBV12-3/TRBV12-4	TRBJ1-5
CATSRSPYTDTQYF	TRBV15	TRBJ2-3
CASSLRQAQQYF	TRBV28	TRBJ2-7
CASSLGGMVTDTQYF	TRBV5-1	TRBJ2-3
CASKGVYGQTLRETQYF	TRBV27	TRBJ2-5
CASSLFSGANVLTF	TRBV27	TRBJ2-6
CASSFRTGGRETQYF	TRBV7-9	TRBJ2-5
CASTGLDLTYNEQFF	TRBV11-1	TRBJ2-1
CASSQRDYGYTF	TRBV6-2/TRBV6-3	TRBJ1-2
CASSVASDRRGETQYF	TRBV9	TRBJ2-5
CSVGDRGLAGNTIYF	TRBV29-1	TRBJ1-3
CASSMGQVATGELFF	TRBV5-6	TRBJ2-2
CSSRGSGTSGYNEQFF	TRBV29-1	TRBJ2-1
CASSTGSTGKGGYTF	TRBV11-2	TRBJ1-2
CASKEFPYEQYF	TRBV6-2/TRBV6-3	TRBJ2-7
CASAGVFANQPQHF	TRBV27	TRBJ1-5
CSASKGGTYEQYF	TRBV20-1	TRBJ2-7
CASSLASQKYEQYF	TRBV12-3/TRBV12-4	TRBJ2-7
CSARATKVHEQYF	TRBV20-1	TRBJ2-7
CAITGTRGPHSTDTQYF	TRBV10-3	TRBJ2-3
CASSYSTVNYEQYF	TRBV6-2/TRBV6-3	TRBJ2-7
CSVEKGSYEQYF	TRBV29-1	TRBJ2-7
CASSPAEADTQYF	TRBV18	TRBJ2-3
CASITQGGWQYF	TRBV5-5	TRBJ2-7
CASSPGLAPYNEQFF	TRBV5-1	TRBJ2-1
CASGPGPNSPLHF	TRBV3-1	TRBJ1-6
CASLSGGSQETQYF	TRBV7-2	TRBJ2-5
CSVVTGGGPYNEQFF	TRBV29-1	TRBJ2-1
CASTPSDTQYF	TRBV7-9	TRBJ2-3
CASSFKSGPTDTQYF	TRBV7-2	TRBJ2-3
CATVEANTGELFF	TRBV28	TRBJ2-2
CSASRQAVGNTIYF	TRBV20-1	TRBJ1-3
CASSLGIGYTF	TRBV28	TRBJ1-2
CASSLGASYNEQFF	TRBV5-1	TRBJ2-1
CASSAGQSYNEQFF	TRBV5-1	TRBJ2-1
CAITPSGYGAYEQYF	TRBV6-1	TRBJ2-7
CASSQWARAASYNEQFF	TRBV4-2	TRBJ2-1
CATSDLSDINNEQFF	TRBV24-1	TRBJ2-1
CASSYLTGFPYEQYF	TRBV6-2/TRBV6-3	TRBJ2-7
CASSRKGDEQFF	TRBV5-1	TRBJ2-1
CASSLSDPSYNEQFF	TRBV11-3	TRBJ2-1
CASSSGQGIGDTEAFF	TRBV7-9	TRBJ1-1
CSFSQGRGDTQYF	TRBV29-1	TRBJ2-3
CASSFWPTSPTYEQYF	TRBV28	TRBJ2-7
CASSFNRAETQYF	TRBV11-1	TRBJ2-5